Included here is one TCR beta chain sequence, with context. The target antigen is unknown. This record belongs to a study of identical twins. Study findings and constraints: With abundant cord blood beta clonotypes, insertions were fewer; memory repertoires showed no such pattern.

Template switching, a step in the protocol, added a universal primer site, and cDNA carried unique molecular identifiers. TCRdb re-called the 5' RACE reads through MiXCR, storing one row per CDR3 protein. This sample has 400,000 to 550,000 distinct CDR3 sequences, with 13% to 15% found just once. The CDR3 spans 13 residues. V was shortened by 0 bases and J by 6 bases, with 7 bases between the two germline ends. Germline-derived CDR1 and CDR2 are LNHNV and YYDKDF (reference sequence). These data also formed part of another study, on yellow fever vaccine responses in identical twins.

The chain couples TRBV15 to TRBJ2-3; D is unresolved. Sequencing used CD4+ T cells sorted from blood. The TCR sequence derives from a woman in her late teens or twenties in good health. In nucleotides, the CDR3 is TGTGCCACCAGCAGAGATGCAGTGGATACGCAGTATTTT. This translates into CATSRDAVDTQYF.